This TCR beta chain was found in a study of identical twins. V lost 3 bases and J lost 2; bases outside the gene matches: 6. This CDR3 is 16 amino acids long. Germline V gene lookup returns CDR1 WNHNN and CDR2 SYGVQD (reference sequence). TCRdb analysed the 5' RACE reads with MiXCR anew, one entry per CDR3 protein. Here the sample spans approximately 890,000 distinct CDR3 sequences, approximately 13% being singletons. The sample was also reused in another study, on yellow fever vaccine responses in identical twins.

This chain uses TRBV10-1 with TRBJ2-3, with TRBD1 identical over 9 bases. The material sequenced was PBMCs. The clonotype originates from a woman between 18 and 29 years old in good health. CDR3 residues: CASSDNGQGNTDTQYF. The CDR3 coding sequence is TGCGCCAGCAGTGACAATGGACAGGGGAACACAGATACGCAGTATTTT.